A single sample is the source of the 23 T cell receptor beta chains below, sequenced in a study of blood T cell repertoires in COVID-19. Clones were sequenced by immunoSEQ multiplex PCR, and TCRdb holds only the in-frame ones, with some missing. In the table there are approximately 29,000 clones, approximately 91% of which are singletons. The sample comprised peripheral blood. These receptors were taken from a man aged 65 to 79 with active COVID-19.

The chain uses TRBV2 and TRBJ2-4; a weak D match, TRBD1 (6 bases). With 3 bases removed from V and 0 bases from J, the gap between germline ends came to 15 bases. Germline loops: CDR1 SNHLY, CDR2 FYNNEI. The CDR3 runs to 17 residues. CDR3 coding DNA: TGTGCCAGCAGTGAGGGGTTGACAGGCCTAGCCAAAAACATTCAGTACTTC. Protein product: CASSEGLTGLAKNIQYF.

V is TRBV6-6 and J is TRBJ2-1; 7 bases are shared with TRBD2. V lost 5 bases to trimming and J lost 7 bases; unmatched junction nucleotides: 14. Germline lookup yields CDR1 MNHNY and CDR2 SVGAGI (reference sequence). This CDR3 region has 16 residues. The CDR3 DNA sequence: TGTGCCAGCAGTCCCGGGAGGACGCACACTCGGAATGAGCAGTTCTTC. Encoded protein: CASSPGRTHTRNEQFF.

The genes are TRBV5-8 and TRBJ1-3, with 7 bases identical to TRBD1. The V gene end was trimmed by 6 bases and the J gene end by 4 bases; junction bases not matched to a gene: 13. Germline assignment: CDR1 SGHTS and CDR2 YDEGEE. The CDR3 consists of 16 residues. The chain's CDR3 is CASTLRGQQRGNTIYF. The CDR3 coding sequence is TGTGCCAGCACCCTCCGGGGACAGCAGAGAGGAAACACCATATATTTT.

This chain joins TRBV9 and TRBJ2-1, with D possibly matching TRBD2 (5 bases). V lost 0 bases and J 9 bases, leaving 10 bases between the germline ends. Germline V gives CDR1 SGDLS, CDR2 YYNGEE. This CDR3 is built from 13 residues. The CDR3 DNA reads TGTGCCAGCAGCGTAGCTACCGCGGGTGAGCAGTTCTTC. Residues: CASSVATAGEQFF.

The J gene is TRBJ1-4, the V gene TRBV28; D gene ambiguous. Germline V gives CDR1 MDHEN, CDR2 SYDVKM. The CDR3 sequence is 12 residues long. V lost 4 bases and J 4 bases, leaving 4 bases between the germline ends. CDR3 DNA sequence: TGTGCCAGCAGTTATATTAATGAAAAACTGTTTTTT. Residues: CASSYINEKLFF.

This sequence joins TRBV20-1 and TRBJ2-3, with 8 bases aligning to TRBD2. V was clipped by 3 bases and J by 6 bases; unmatched bases: 14. The CDR3 contains 16 residues. Germline CDR1 is DFQATT and CDR2 is SNEGSKA (reference sequence). CDR3 sequence (DNA): TGCAGTGCTAGTAGGGAGTTTAGCGGGATAGCCGATACGCAGTATTTT. Translation: CSASREFSGIADTQYF.

This clone appeared a single time. For the CDR3, the DNA is TGTGCCAGCAGCTTGGGGGAGGGTCGCCAAGAGACCCAGTACTTC. It translates to CASSLGEGRQETQYF. The chain is built from TRBV5-5 and TRBJ2-5, with TRBD2 matching over 7 bases. Germline loops: CDR1 SGHKS, CDR2 YYEKEE (reference sequence). The CDR3 has 15 amino acids. V trimming: 0 bases; J trimming: 1 base; junction bases outside the gene matches: 3.

The chain links TRBV6-1 to TRBJ2-2; 8 bases fit TRBD1. The germline V gene encodes CDR1 MNHNS and CDR2 SASEGT. The CDR3 totals 14 residues. After removal of 2 bases from V and 4 bases from J, the junction contained 0 bases not matched to a gene. The CDR3 region has the DNA TGTGCCAGCAGTGAACAGGGGGCCACCGGGGAGCTGTTTTTT. Protein product: CASSEQGATGELFF.

This clone has a single count. The V and J genes are TRBV10-3 and TRBJ2-2, with D possibly being TRBD1 (6 bases). V was shortened by 2 bases and J by 8 bases, with 15 bases between the two germline ends. The CDR3 runs to 15 residues. Looked up from germline, CDR1 is ENHRY and CDR2 is SYGVKD. The CDR3 region is CAISESGLGAGELFF. CDR3 coding DNA: TGTGCCATCAGTGAGAGTGGGTTGGGGGCAGGGGAGCTGTTTTTT.

The V gene is TRBV15, the J gene TRBJ1-3; TRBD1 agrees at 9 bases. With V trimmed by 0 bases and J by 7 bases, 4 bases remained unmatched. The germline V gene encodes CDR1 LNHNV and CDR2 YYDKDF (reference sequence). The CDR3 totals 15 residues. CDR3 sequence reads: CATSRETGGWNTIYF. The CDR3 DNA reads as TGTGCCACCAGCAGAGAGACAGGGGGATGGAACACCATATATTTT. Drawing the rest from reference TRBV15 and TRBJ1-3, the complete variable domain is DAMVIQNPRYQVTQFGKPVTLSCSQTLNHNVMYWYQQKSSQAPKLLFHYYDKDFNNEADTPDNFQSRRPNTSFCFLDIRSPGLGDTAMYLCATSRETGGWNTIYFGEGSWLTVV.

The CDR3 DNA reads TGTGCCAGCAGCGCACCCCCGGGAGGGCCCGGGGCCTACGAGCAGTACTTC. This translates into CASSAPPGGPGAYEQYF. The chain links TRBV7-6 to TRBJ2-7, with TRBD2 identical over 8 bases. The J segment lost 2 bases and the V segment lost 5 bases, leaving 14 bases of the junction unmatched. Germline assignment: CDR1 SGHVS and CDR2 FNYEAQ. The CDR3 sequence is 17 residues long.

This sequence joins TRBV11-2 and TRBJ2-1; a weak D match, TRBD1 (6 bases). Trimming pared 4 bases from V and 4 bases from J, leaving 14 bases between. The CDR3 extends over 15 amino acids. Looked up from germline, CDR1 is SGHAT and CDR2 is FQNNGV. The CDR3 coding sequence is TGTGCCAGCAGCTCAGGGGTGGGGCGGTACAATGAGCAGTTCTTC. It specifies CASSSGVGRYNEQFF.

V is TRBV5-6 and J is TRBJ1-4, with D perhaps TRBD1 (5 bases). From germline, CDR1 is SGHDT and CDR2 YYEEEE. Trimming took 4 bases from V and 8 from J, leaving 15 bases between them. The CDR3 runs 14 residues. CDR3 sequence reads: CASSPGLRGEKLFF. DNA for the CDR3: TGTGCCAGCAGCCCGGGACTTCGGGGCGAAAAACTGTTTTTT. The variable domain in full, completed from reference TRBV5-6 and TRBJ1-4, reads DAGVTQSPTHLIKTRGQQVTLRCSPKSGHDTVSWYQQALGQGPQFIFQYYEEEERQRGNFPDRFSGHQFPNYSSELNVNALLLGDSALYLCASSPGLRGEKLFFGSGTQLSVL.

V is TRBV20-1 and J is TRBJ1-2, with no clear D. The CDR3 spans 10 residues. Germline CDR1 and CDR2: DFQATT and SNEGSKA (reference sequence). V was shortened by 6 bases and J by 8 bases, with 10 bases between the two germline ends. The CDR3 bases are TGCAGTGCGAAAGAGGGAGGCTACACCTTC. It codes for CSAKEGGYTF.

V usage is TRBV7-9 and J usage is TRBJ1-4; TRBD1 aligns across 7 bases. The germline gives CDR1 SEHNR, CDR2 FQNEAQ (reference sequence). After removal of 5 bases from V and 10 bases from J, the junction contained 22 bases not matched to a gene. CDR3 length equals 18 residues. For the CDR3, the DNA is TGTGCCAGCAGCCAAAACCTAGGCGACGACAGGGAAAGTGGAAAACTGTTTTTT. Protein product: CASSQNLGDDRESGKLFF. Drawing the rest from reference TRBV7-9 and TRBJ1-4, the complete variable domain is DTGVSQNPRHKITKRGQNVTFRCDPISEHNRLYWYRQTLGQGPEFLTYFQNEAQLEKSRLLSDRFSAERPKGSFSTLEIQRTEQGDSAMYLCASSQNLGDDRESGKLFFGSGTQLSVL.

The CDR3 loop is CASSLSEGRWGSNYGYTF. For the CDR3, the DNA is TGTGCCAGCAGCTTATCAGAGGGCAGGTGGGGATCTAACTATGGCTACACCTTC. The rearrangement links TRBV7-9 to TRBJ1-2; D gene uncertain. Germline CDR1 and CDR2: SEHNR and FQNEAQ (reference sequence). The CDR3 runs 18 residues. The V end lost 2 bases, the J end lost 0 bases, and 19 bases lay between the germline ends. The whole variable domain, filled in from reference TRBV7-9 and TRBJ1-2, reads DTGVSQNPRHKITKRGQNVTFRCDPISEHNRLYWYRQTLGQGPEFLTYFQNEAQLEKSRLLSDRFSAERPKGSFSTLEIQRTEQGDSAMYLCASSLSEGRWGSNYGYTFGSGTRLTVV.

The gene calls are TRBV18 and TRBJ1-2, with 8 bases matching TRBD1. V lost 3 bases and J lost 9; bases outside the gene matches: 9. Germline CDR1 is KGHSH and CDR2 is LQKENI. This CDR3 is built from 14 residues. Here the CDR3 reads CASSPLGTGDRYTF. The DNA of the CDR3 is TGTGCCAGCTCACCTCTCGGGACAGGTGATCGCTACACCTTC.

The chain employs TRBV6-2 or TRBV6-3 and TRBJ2-7; TRBD2 matches 14 bases. V shed 6 bases and J 0 bases; nucleotides not matched to a gene: 10. CDR3 size: 18 residues. Germline assignment: CDR1 MNHEY and CDR2 SVGEGT. CDR3 residues: CASSFAGLAGDLSYEQYF. The CDR3 coding sequence is TGTGCCAGCAGCTTCGCGGGACTAGCGGGAGACCTCTCCTACGAGCAGTACTTC.

CDR3 protein: CAISESKGGSYEQYF. Here the CDR3 DNA reads TGTGCCATCAGTGAGTCGAAGGGAGGCTCCTACGAGCAGTACTTC. V and J are TRBV10-3 and TRBJ2-7, with D perhaps matching TRBD2 (6 bases). V was shortened by 0 bases and J by 0 bases, with 9 bases between the two germline ends. This CDR3 has 15 amino acids. The V gene's germline CDR1 is ENHRY and CDR2 SYGVKD.

The rearrangement joins TRBV19 to TRBJ2-4; TRBD1 might be the D (6 bases). The germline gives CDR1 LNHDA, CDR2 SQIVND (reference sequence). CDR3 length equals 14 residues. Trimming pared 7 bases from V and 1 base from J, leaving 11 bases between. The CDR3: CASTNRDAKNIQYF. For the CDR3, the DNA is TGTGCCAGTACCAACAGGGATGCCAAAAACATTCAGTACTTC.

This chain uses TRBV27 with TRBJ2-1; TRBD2 matches at 12 bases. With 3 bases clipped from V and 9 bases from J, the junction kept 12 bases outside the gene matches. The CDR3 length is 17 residues. Per germline, CDR1 MNHEY and CDR2 SMNVEV (reference sequence). The CDR3 nucleotides read TGTGCCAGCAGTTTCCATGGACTAGCGGGACCAACCGGTGAGCAGTTCTTC. Its protein is CASSFHGLAGPTGEQFF.

This chain connects TRBV19 to TRBJ2-1; D is possibly TRBD2 (5 bases). The CDR3 has 11 residues. Germline loops: CDR1 LNHDA, CDR2 SQIVND (reference sequence). Deletions cut 8 bases from V and 9 bases from J, with 11 bases between. CDR3 sequence (DNA): TGTGCCAGTTGGGCGGGTCGTGAGCAGTTCTTC. Translating gives CASWAGREQFF.

This sequence joins TRBV5-5 and TRBJ2-1; 12 nucleotides agree with TRBD1. The CDR3 runs 15 residues. V lost 3 bases to trimming and J lost 9 bases; unmatched junction nucleotides: 7. CDR1 and CDR2 from the germline V gene are SGHKS and YYEKEE (reference sequence). CDR3 sequence reads: CASSSGQGAGSEQFF. The DNA for the CDR3 is TGTGCCAGCAGCTCGGGACAGGGGGCAGGGAGTGAGCAGTTCTTC.